Sequencing of this TCR beta chain was carried out in a study of shared clonotypes between healthy human individuals. The assay was carried out at the deep level. Sequenced by immunoSEQ multiplex PCR; TCRdb stores in-frame clones only, minus some. The repertoire holds about 750,000 clones, with nearly 95% as singletons. In the naive CD8 group, cells lacked CD45RO and were positively selected for CCR7, so terminally differentiated effector memory CD45RA+ cells were left out. Germline V CDR1 and CDR2: SEHNR, FQNEAQ (reference sequence). The CDR3 runs 15 residues. Losses at the gene ends were 5 bases for V and 7 bases for J; bases not matched to a gene: 8.

The material sequenced was naive CD8+ T cells sorted from blood. This chain connects TRBV7-9 to TRBJ1-4, with 9 nucleotides matching TRBD1. This receptor was identified in a young man in good health. This CDR3 is CASSRDRDGREKLFF. For the CDR3, the DNA is TGTGCCAGCAGCCGGGACAGGGATGGGCGTGAAAAACTGTTTTTT.